A single sample is the source of the 8 T cell receptor beta chains below, sequenced in a study of monozygotic twins with inflammatory bowel disease. TCRdb reprocessed the 5' RACE reads, keeping one entry per CDR3 protein, no DNA. The sample totals some 150,000 distinct CDR3 sequences. The sample consisted of blood. The receptors originated from a human donor with ulcerative colitis or Crohn's disease, or a healthy co-twin of an affected twin (not recorded which).

The V gene is TRBV5-1, the J gene TRBJ2-5. CDR1 is SGHRS, CDR2 YFSETQ, per germline. This CDR3 has 13 residues. CDR3 loop: CASSSIGQETQYF.

The chain recombines TRBV12-3 or TRBV12-4 with TRBJ1-2; without DNA, the TCRdb call of TRBD1 cannot be checked. CDR3 length: 13 amino acids. Here the CDR3 reads CASSPGTGGGCTF.

This sequence joins TRBV18 and TRBJ1-2; absent DNA, TCRdb's TRBD1 call cannot be checked. Germline CDR1 is KGHSH and CDR2 is LQKENI. The CDR3 is 16 residues long. The chain's CDR3 is CASSPRDRGDLRGYTF.

This rearrangement joins TRBV28 to TRBJ1-5. Germline assignment: CDR1 MDHEN and CDR2 SYDVKM. CDR3 length equals 14 residues. The CDR3 loop is CASSLYRENQPQHF.

The chain carries TRBV7-9 and TRBJ1-1; TCRdb's assignment of TRBD1 cannot be checked, as there is no DNA. Looked up from germline, CDR1 is SEHNR and CDR2 is FQNEAQ (reference sequence). This CDR3 has 15 amino acids. The CDR3 loop reads CASISRQGANTEAFF.

J is TRBJ2-3 and V is TRBV6-4; TCRdb names TRBD2, which stays unverified in the absence of DNA. Germline lookup yields CDR1 MRHNA and CDR2 SNTAGT. The length of the CDR3 is 14 residues. The CDR3 sequence is CASSVSGSTDTQYF.

The chain is built from TRBV20-1 and TRBJ2-1; the TCRdb call, TRBD1, lacks DNA for checking. Germline CDR1 is DFQATT and CDR2 is SNEGSKA (reference sequence). The CDR3 consists of 15 residues. CDR3 residues: CSASPGPRVLDKQFF.

The rearrangement links TRBV20-1 to TRBJ1-2. This CDR3 comprises 13 residues. Looked up from germline, CDR1 is DFQATT and CDR2 is SNEGSKA (reference sequence). The CDR3: CSARDWENYGYTF.